The 20 T cell receptor beta chains reported below all come from one sample, sequenced in a study of blood T cells in healthy people across ages. Using a J-beta primer mix together with a sample-barcoded 5' primer, a second PCR was run for roughly 6 to 11 cycles. MiXCR, applied by TCRdb to the 5' RACE reads, yields one record per CDR3 protein. Of over 550,000 distinct CDR3 sequences in the sample, roughly 31% were seen once. Sequencing was performed on blood. These receptors came from a woman older than 75 in good health.

There are a few counts of this clonotype. The chain carries TRBV7-3 and TRBJ2-1; possibly TRBD2 for D (6 bases). The V gene's germline CDR1 is SGHTA and CDR2 FQGTGA. V was pared by 3 bases and J by 7 bases, with 13 bases between. This CDR3 region has 14 residues. CDR3 residues: CASSLGGVSNEQFF. CDR3 DNA sequence: TGTGCCAGCAGCTTGGGCGGGGTCAGTAATGAGCAGTTCTTC. The variable domain in full, completed from reference TRBV7-3 and TRBJ2-1, reads GAGVSQTPSNKVTEKGKYVELRCDPISGHTALYWYRQSLGQGPEFLIYFQGTGAADDSGLPNDRFFAVRPEGSVSTLKIQRTERGDSAVYLCASSLGGVSNEQFFGPGTRLTVL.

Remarks on this clonotype: A much larger clonotype is one base distant, so this may be a read error. The V call is TRBV29-1, the J call TRBJ1-1, with a weak D call TRBD1 (6 bases). The V end was cut by 7 bases, the J end by 1 base, with 16 bases between. Germline V gene lookup returns CDR1 SQVTM and CDR2 ANQGSEA. The CDR3 is 14 residues long. CDR3 region: CSADSQGANTEAFF. The DNA of the CDR3 is TGCAGCGCCGACTCACAGGGCGCGAACACTGAAGCTTTCTTT.

In regard to this clonotype: This may arise from a read error, as a much more abundant clone is one base away. The J gene is TRBJ2-3, the V gene TRBV20-1, with a weak D call TRBD2 (5 bases). The V and J ends lost 4 bases and 2 bases respectively, with 16 bases between them. The CDR3 runs 15 residues. CDR1 DFQATT and CDR2 SNEGSKA come from the germline V gene (reference sequence). CDR3 DNA: TGCAGTGCTATGAGGGCCCCGACTAACACAGATACGCAGTATTTT. Its translation is CSAMRAPTNTDTQYF.

This clonotype was detected many times. This chain joins TRBV25-1 and TRBJ2-3, with D perhaps TRBD1 (6 bases). Germline V gene data show CDR1 as MGHDK and CDR2 as SYGVNS. Deletions cut 8 bases from V and 5 bases from J, with 17 bases between. This CDR3 has 14 amino acids. The CDR3 loop reads CASSTGQGGDTQYF. The DNA of the CDR3 is TGTGCCAGCTCAACAGGGCAGGGTGGAGATACGCAGTATTTT.

A remark on this clonotype: A much more abundant neighbour one base away suggests this may be a read error. The rearrangement uses TRBV10-3 and TRBJ2-4, with a weak D call TRBD2 (5 bases). Trimming shortened V by 6 bases and J by 13 bases, and 13 bases separated the two germline ends. The germline V gene has CDR1 ENHRY and CDR2 SYGVKD. This CDR3 comprises 11 residues. Written as DNA, the CDR3 is TGTGCCATCAGCACTACGTGGGAGCAGTACTTC. This encodes CAISTTWEQYF.

This clonotype was seen at least ten times. The chain employs TRBV6-2 or TRBV6-3 and TRBJ2-7; D may be TRBD2 (5 bases). The CDR3 has 15 amino acids. The V gene's germline CDR1 is MNHEY and CDR2 SVGEGT. Trimming pared 1 base from V and 3 bases from J, leaving 13 bases between. The CDR3 here is CASSYLDRGNYEQYF. CDR3 nucleotides: TGTGCCAGCAGTTACTTAGATCGGGGTAACTACGAGCAGTACTTC.

This chain links TRBV5-6 with TRBJ1-1; no clear D. This CDR3 is 16 amino acids long. The germline gives CDR1 SGHDT, CDR2 YYEEEE. V was shortened by 0 bases and J by 1 base, with 13 bases between the two germline ends. The CDR3 coding sequence is TGTGCCAGCAGCTTGGAACAAGGTAGGAGGAACACTGAAGCTTTCTTT. This encodes CASSLEQGRRNTEAFF.

The J gene is TRBJ1-5, the V gene TRBV20-1; D gene uncertain. This CDR3 comprises 14 residues. Germline CDR1 reads DFQATT; CDR2 reads SNEGSKA (reference sequence). V gave up 6 bases and J gave up 6 bases, with 18 bases separating them. CDR3 bases: TGCAGTGCGAGGATAGGTTACATGGGTCAGCCCCAGCATTTT. Encoded protein: CSARIGYMGQPQHF.

The rearrangement links TRBV2 to TRBJ1-2; 7 bases match TRBD1. Per the germline V gene, CDR1 is SNHLY and CDR2 is FYNNEI. This CDR3 is 14 amino acids long. Losses at the gene ends were 6 bases for V and 4 bases for J; bases not matched to a gene: 8. CDR3 region: CASRPTGKGYGYTF. The CDR3 coding sequence is TGTGCCAGCAGGCCGACAGGGAAGGGCTATGGCTACACCTTC.

The V call is TRBV6-1, the J call TRBJ1-6, with D maybe TRBD1 (6 bases). The germline CDR1 and CDR2 sequences are MNHNS and SASEGT. Trimming took off 5 bases at V and 9 bases at J, with 26 bases between the two ends. The CDR3 has 18 amino acids. CDR3 coding DNA: TGTGCCAGCAGTAGAATAGACCCCGGGGGGGCCCGGGGTTCACCCCTCCACTTT. It translates to CASSRIDPGGARGSPLHF.

Details on this clonotype: This may be a read error: a much more frequent sequence differs by one nucleotide. The chain couples TRBV4-3 to TRBJ2-1; 8 positions match TRBD2. With the DNA end fitting TRBJ2-7 better, the J assignment may be wrong. Germline values: CDR1 LGHNA, CDR2 YSLEER. The CDR3 has 17 amino acids. CDR3 coding DNA: TGCGCCAGCAGCCCCTCCCCGGTAGCGGGGCTAAACAATGAGCAGTACTTC. It yields the protein CASSPSPVAGLNNEQYF.

As regards this clonotype: A much larger clone is a single base away; this may be a read error. The chain links TRBV6-6 to TRBJ2-5; D might be TRBD1 (7 bases). The J call may be wrong; the DNA end is better matched by TRBJ2-7. CDR1 is MNHNY and CDR2 is SVGAGI in the germline V gene (reference sequence). This CDR3 region has 15 residues. The CDR3 DNA sequence: TGTGCCGGTCAGACTAGGGACAGAGGCTCCTACGAGCAGTACTTC. It translates to CAGQTRDRGSYEQYF.

This clonotype was seen repeatedly, ten times or more. This rearrangement joins TRBV5-1 to TRBJ2-7; D is possibly TRBD1 or TRBD2 (5 bases each). V lost 4 bases and J lost 1, with 24 bases in between. CDR3 size: 18 residues. The germline V gene encodes CDR1 SGHRS and CDR2 YFSETQ. Written as DNA, the CDR3 is TGCGCCAGCAGCGCTCGGGGCAGCCACAGTGAGAGGTCCTACGAGCAGTACTTC. As protein: CASSARGSHSERSYEQYF.

This clonotype was recorded at least ten times. The CDR3 DNA reads TGTGCCAGCAGTCTTAGGGGCGGCTATGGGGAAAAACTGTTTTTT. It codes for CASSLRGGYGEKLFF. The chain couples TRBV7-2 to TRBJ1-4; D might be TRBD1 (5 bases). CDR3 length: 15 amino acids. The germline V gene has CDR1 SGHTA and CDR2 FQGNSA. Trimming shortened V by 6 bases and J by 8 bases, and 19 bases separated the two germline ends.

This clonotype came up many times. CDR3 coding DNA: TGTGCCATCAGTGATGGGAGGGGTTCGGGTGAGCAGTACTTC. This sequence encodes CAISDGRGSGEQYF. The chain couples TRBV10-3 to TRBJ2-7, with 7 bases aligning to TRBD2. This CDR3 is 14 amino acids long. Germline lookup yields CDR1 ENHRY and CDR2 SYGVKD. V shed 3 bases, J shed 7 bases, and the junction held 9 bases outside the gene matches.

This clonotype appeared many times. The J gene is TRBJ1-1, the V gene TRBV12-3 or TRBV12-4; TRBD1 is a possible D gene (5 bases). The CDR3 is 12 amino acids. The V end lost 5 bases, the J end lost 7 bases, and 11 bases lay between the germline ends. This CDR3 is CASSPGRGEAFF. The CDR3 bases are TGTGCCAGCAGTCCCGGGAGGGGTGAAGCTTTCTTT.

Many counts were recorded for this clonotype. The V gene is TRBV7-9, the J gene TRBJ2-2; 8 nucleotides align to TRBD2. V gave up 5 bases and J gave up 1 base; unmatched junction bases: 3. CDR3 length: 15 amino acids. Germline V gives CDR1 SEHNR, CDR2 FQNEAQ (reference sequence). The CDR3 DNA is TGTGCCAGCAGCGCGGGGGGTATGAACACCGGGGAGCTGTTTTTT. Translation: CASSAGGMNTGELFF.

The CDR3 nucleotides read TGCAGTGCTAGTATTTCAAGAGGTCAAGATACGCAGTATTTT. As protein: CSASISRGQDTQYF. The chain recombines TRBV20-1 with TRBJ2-3; D call uncertain. V shed 3 bases and J shed 5 bases, with 15 bases lying between them. In germline, CDR1 is DFQATT, CDR2 SNEGSKA (reference sequence). The length of the CDR3 is 14 residues.

The rearrangement uses TRBV7-8 and TRBJ2-1; perhaps TRBD1 as D (6 bases). With 5 bases removed from V and 1 base from J, the gap between germline ends came to 12 bases. CDR1 and CDR2 (germline): SGHVS, FQNEAQ. The CDR3 contains 15 residues. CDR3 coding DNA: TGTGCCAGCAGCCGCGACACAGGGTCCTACAATGAGCAGTTCTTC. Translation: CASSRDTGSYNEQFF. Full variable domain (missing parts from reference TRBV7-8 and TRBJ2-1): GAGVSQSPRYKVAKRGQDVALRCDPISGHVSLFWYQQALGQGPEFLTYFQNEAQLDKSGLPSDRFFAERPEGSVSTLKIQRTQQEDSAVYLCASSRDTGSYNEQFFGPGTRLTVL.

The chain carries TRBV20-1 and TRBJ1-2; D is perhaps TRBD1 (5 bases). The CDR3 runs to 12 residues. The V gene's germline CDR1 is DFQATT and CDR2 SNEGSKA (reference sequence). Trimming removed 5 bases from V and 12 bases from J, with 19 bases in between. The CDR3 spells CSAGEGKPFNTF. The CDR3 DNA is TGCAGTGCTGGCGAGGGGAAACCTTTTAACACCTTC.